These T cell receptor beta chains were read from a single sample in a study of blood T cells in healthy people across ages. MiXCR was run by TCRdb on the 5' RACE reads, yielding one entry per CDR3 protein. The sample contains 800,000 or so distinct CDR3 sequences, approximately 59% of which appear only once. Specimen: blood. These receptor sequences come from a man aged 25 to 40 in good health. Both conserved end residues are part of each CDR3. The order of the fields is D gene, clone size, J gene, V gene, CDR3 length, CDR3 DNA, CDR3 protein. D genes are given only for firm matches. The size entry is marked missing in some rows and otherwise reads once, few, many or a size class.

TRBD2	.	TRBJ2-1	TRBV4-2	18	TGTGCCGGCAGCCAAGAAGGGGGACTAGCGGGGAGAAACAATGAGCAGTTCTTC	CAGSQEGGLAGRNNEQFF
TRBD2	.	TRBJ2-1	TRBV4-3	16	TGCGCCAGCAGCCAAGATGCGGGGGGAATATGGAATGAGCAGTTCTTC	CASSQDAGGIWNEQFF
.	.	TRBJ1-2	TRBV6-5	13	TGTGCCAGCAGCTGGGACGATAACTATGGCTACACCTTC	CASSWDDNYGYTF
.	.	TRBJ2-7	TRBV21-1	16	TGTGCCAGCGTTAAGGACTCAAATAGGGGATATAACGAGCAGTACTTC	CASVKDSNRGYNEQYF
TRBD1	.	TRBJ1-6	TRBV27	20	TGTGCCAGCAGTTTAAAGTGGCCCTCGGGACAGGGTTGGAGTAATTCACCCCTCCACTTT	CASSLKWPSGQGWSNSPLHF
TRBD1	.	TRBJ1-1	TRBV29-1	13	TGCAGCGTGGAGGGACAGACGGACACTGAAGCTTTCTTT	CSVEGQTDTEAFF
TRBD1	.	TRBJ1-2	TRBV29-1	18	TGCAGCGTTGAAGATCCTCCCGGGACAGGGGCTCTAGGCTATGGCTACACCTTC	CSVEDPPGTGALGYGYTF
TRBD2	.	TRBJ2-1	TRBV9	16	TGTGCCAGCAGCCTCGGCCGGACTAGCGGATACAATGAGCAGTTCTTC	CASSLGRTSGYNEQFF
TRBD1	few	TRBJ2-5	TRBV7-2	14	TGTGCCAGCAGCTCGGACAGGGTTCACGAGACCCAGTACTTC	CASSSDRVHETQYF
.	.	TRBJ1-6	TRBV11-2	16	TGTGCCAGCAGCTTAGTACTTTGGAAGCAGGATTCACCCCTCCACTTT	CASSLVLWKQDSPLHF
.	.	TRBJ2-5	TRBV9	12	TGTGCCAGCAGCGGGGACGCCCGGACCCAGTACTTC	CASSGDARTQYF
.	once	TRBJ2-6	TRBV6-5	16	TGTGCCAGCACCCTTGACAGGCACTCTGGGGCCAACGTCCTGACTTTC	CASTLDRHSGANVLTF
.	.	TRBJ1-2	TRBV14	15	TGTGCCAGCAGCCAATACGGGATTATTCGTAGTGGCTACACCTTC	CASSQYGIIRSGYTF
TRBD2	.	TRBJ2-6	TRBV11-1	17	TGTGCCAGCAGCCCCAGCGGGGGGTCCTCTGGGGCCAACGTCCTGACTTTC	CASSPSGGSSGANVLTF
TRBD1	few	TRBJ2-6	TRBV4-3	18	TGCGCCAGCAGCCAAGAAGCCAGGGGGCGAAGAAGTGCCAACGTCCTGACTTTC	CASSQEARGRRSANVLTF
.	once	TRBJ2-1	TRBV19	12	TGTGCCAGTAGTATGAAGGTGAATGAGCAGTTCTTC	CASSMKVNEQFF
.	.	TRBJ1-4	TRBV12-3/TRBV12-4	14	TGTGCCAGCAGGGTCGAAGCAACTAATGAAAAACTGTTTTTT	CASRVEATNEKLFF
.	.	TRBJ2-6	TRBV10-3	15	TGTGCCATCAGTGAGCAAAGGTCTCGGGCCAACGTCCTGACTTTC	CAISEQRSRANVLTF
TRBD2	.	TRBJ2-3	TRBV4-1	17	TGCGCCAGCAGCCTCGGGACTAGCGGGGCCCGCACAGATACGCAGTATTTT	CASSLGTSGARTDTQYF
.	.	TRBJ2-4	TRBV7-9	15	TGTGCCAGCAGTTTTCAGCAGGGGACCAAAAACATTCAGTACTTC	CASSFQQGTKNIQYF
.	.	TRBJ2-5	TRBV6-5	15	TGTGCCAGCAGTCCTCTAGTCGCCCGCGAAGAGACCCAGTACTTC	CASSPLVAREETQYF
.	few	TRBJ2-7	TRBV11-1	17	TGTGCCAGCAGCCACTTAGACAGGGAGGGAATGGGCTACGAGCAGTACTTC	CASSHLDREGMGYEQYF
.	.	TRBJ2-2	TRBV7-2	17	TGTGCCAGCAGCCTCCACTCACAGACAGGAAACACCGGGGAGCTGTTTTTT	CASSLHSQTGNTGELFF
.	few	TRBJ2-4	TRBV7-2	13	TGTGCCAGCAGCCGTAACCCCGGAGGCATTCAGTACTTC	CASSRNPGGIQYF
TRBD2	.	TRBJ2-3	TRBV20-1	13	TGCAGTGTTATACTAGCGGGGGTGGATACGCAGTATTTT	CSVILAGVDTQYF
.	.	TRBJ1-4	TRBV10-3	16	TGTGCCATCAGTGGGCCCTCGACTGGGGGTAATGAAAAACTGTTTTTT	CAISGPSTGGNEKLFF
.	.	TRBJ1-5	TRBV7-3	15	TGTGCCAGCACGAGGCGGCGTACAAGCAATCAGCCCCAGCATTTT	CASTRRRTSNQPQHF
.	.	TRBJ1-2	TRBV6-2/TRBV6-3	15	TGTGCCAGCAGTCCTACTTCGACGGGGTATTTGGGCTACACCTTC	CASSPTSTGYLGYTF
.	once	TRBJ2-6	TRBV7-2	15	TGTGCCAGCAGGTTGATGGAGTCTGAGGCCAACGTCCTGACTTTC	CASRLMESEANVLTF
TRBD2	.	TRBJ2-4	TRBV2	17	TGTGCCAGCAAACGTTGGACTAGCGGGGTTAAGAGGGACATTCAGTACTTC	CASKRWTSGVKRDIQYF
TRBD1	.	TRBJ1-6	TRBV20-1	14	TGCAGTGCCATACAGGGGGCGGGTGATTCACCCCTCCACTTT	CSAIQGAGDSPLHF
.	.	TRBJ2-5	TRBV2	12	TGTGCCAGCAGTACAGCTCAAGAGACCCAGTACTTC	CASSTAQETQYF
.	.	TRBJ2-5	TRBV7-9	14	TGTGCCAGCAGCCAGGGAAAGTATTTAGAGACCCAGTACTTC	CASSQGKYLETQYF
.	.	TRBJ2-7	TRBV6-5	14	TGTGCCAGCAGACCAGAGGGGGGCTACTACGAGCAGTACTTC	CASRPEGGYYEQYF
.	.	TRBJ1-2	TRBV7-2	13	TGTGCCAGCAGCGTAGACAGGAGCGGCGGGAACACCTTC	CASSVDRSGGNTF
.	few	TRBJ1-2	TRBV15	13	TGTGCCACCAGCAGAGATAGGGACCCTGGCTACACCTTC	CATSRDRDPGYTF
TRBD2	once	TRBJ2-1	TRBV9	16	TGTGCCAGCAGCACACAACTTGGACTAGCGCGGAATGAGCAGTTCTTC	CASSTQLGLARNEQFF
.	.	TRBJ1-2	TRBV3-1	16	TGTGCCAGCAGCCAAAGTTCTGGGCAAGCTAACTATGGCTACACCTTC	CASSQSSGQANYGYTF
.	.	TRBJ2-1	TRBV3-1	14	TGTGCCAGCAGCCAAGCGACGGCCGCCTACGAGCAGTTCTTC	CASSQATAAYEQFF
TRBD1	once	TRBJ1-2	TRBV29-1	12	TGCAGCGGGCGGGACAGGGGCTATGGCTACACCTTC	CSGRDRGYGYTF
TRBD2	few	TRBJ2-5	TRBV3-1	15	TGTGCCAGCAGGTCACTAGCGGGGGTTAGCGAGACCCAGTACTTC	CASRSLAGVSETQYF
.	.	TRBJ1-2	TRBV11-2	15	TGCGCCAGCAGCTTAGCCGCGGGACAACCCTATGGCTACACCTTC	CASSLAAGQPYGYTF
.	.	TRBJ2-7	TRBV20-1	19	TGTAGTGCTAGAGATTTAACGGGATCGTGGGTTAGCTCCTACAATGAGCAGTACTTC	CSARDLTGSWVSSYNEQYF
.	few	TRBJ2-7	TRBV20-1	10	TGCAGTGCTAGTCTATACGAGCAGTACTTC	CSASLYEQYF
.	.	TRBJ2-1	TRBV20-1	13	TGCAGTGCTAGGATCGGGGTCTACAATGAGCAGTTCTTC	CSARIGVYNEQFF
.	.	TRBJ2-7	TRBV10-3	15	TGTGCCATCAGTGAGTCGATAATTGCGTCCTACGAGCAGTACTTC	CAISESIIASYEQYF
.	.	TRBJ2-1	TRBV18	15	TGTGCCAGCTCACCACGAGGGGTACCCTACAATGAGCAGTTCTTC	CASSPRGVPYNEQFF
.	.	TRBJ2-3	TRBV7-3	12	TGTGCCAGCAGCTCGTCAGGAGATACGCAGTATTTT	CASSSSGDTQYF
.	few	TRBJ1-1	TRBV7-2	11	TGTGCCAGCAGCGCCGCCTGGGGGGCTTTCTTT	CASSAAWGAFF
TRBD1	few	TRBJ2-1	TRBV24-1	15	TGTGCCACCAGTGATAGGACAGGAAGGCACAATGAGCAGTTCTTC	CATSDRTGRHNEQFF
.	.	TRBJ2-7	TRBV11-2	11	TGTGCCAGCAGCTTAATGGGGCGTGTGTACTTC	CASSLMGRVYF
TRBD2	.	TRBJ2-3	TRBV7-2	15	TGTGCCAGCAGCTTAGCGTTCCTAGCGGGGGATACGCAGTATTTT	CASSLAFLAGDTQYF
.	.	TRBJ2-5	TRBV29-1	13	TGCAGCGTTGCCCCAGGGGGGCGGGAGACCCAGTACTTC	CSVAPGGRETQYF